Listed below are T cell receptor beta chains from one sample, sequenced in a study of blood T cell repertoires in COVID-19. TCRdb's table, derived via immunoSEQ multiplex PCR, lists solely in-frame clones and lacks some. Of 130,000 to 150,000 clones in the sample, 70% to 90% were seen once. Input material: PBMCs or T cells enriched from blood (not recorded which). Receptors were obtained from a woman in her twenties or thirties with acute COVID-19. Each CDR3 is given with its conserved first and last residue. A D gene is named only where the DNA matches it firmly. The size of a clone is reported for some rows only, either as once, few or many, or as a class for expanded clones.

TRBJ1-6	-	TRBV28	TRBD1	CASSLRQGDVSPLHF	TGTGCCAGCAGTCTGAGACAGGGAGACGTCTCACCCCTCCACTTT
TRBJ2-7	-	TRBV3-1/TRBV3-2	-	CASSETFYEQYF	TGTGCCAGCAGCGAAACATTCTACGAGCAGTACTTC
TRBJ2-1	-	TRBV29-1	TRBD2	CSVLGVISGSLAYNEQFF	TGCAGCGTTCTCGGAGTTATTAGCGGGAGTCTGGCCTACAATGAGCAGTTCTTC
TRBJ2-3	-	TRBV19	TRBD1	CASTYRDRGTDTQYF	TGTGCCAGTACCTACCGGGACAGGGGAACAGATACGCAGTATTTT
TRBJ2-1	-	TRBV27	TRBD2	CASSLSVAGFGNEQFF	TGTGCCAGCAGTTTATCGGTAGCGGGATTCGGGAATGAGCAGTTCTTC
TRBJ1-2	few	TRBV20-1	TRBD1	CSARSGTGPLF	TGCAGTGCGAGATCCGGGACAGGGCCACTCTTC
TRBJ1-2	-	TRBV10-3	-	CAISESQGNYGYTF	TGTGCCATCAGTGAGTCTCAGGGGAACTATGGCTACACCTTC
TRBJ2-7	once	TRBV9	TRBD1	CASSTRDRAEQYF	TGTGCCAGCAGCACCCGGGACAGGGCCGAGCAGTACTTC
TRBJ2-7	-	TRBV4-1	TRBD1	CASSQTGTGEDYEQYF	TGCGCCAGCAGCCAGACCGGGACAGGGGAGGACTACGAGCAGTACTTC
TRBJ2-1	-	TRBV7-2	-	CASSLGLINEQFF	TGTGCCAGCAGCTTAGGGCTGATTAATGAGCAGTTCTTC
TRBJ1-2	-	TRBV5-1	-	CASSQGHPLGGYTF	TGCGCCAGCAGCCAGGGACACCCCCTCGGGGGCTACACCTTC
TRBJ1-4	-	TRBV27	-	CASSKTGLGGANEKLFF	TGTGCCAGCAGTAAAACGGGCCTTGGAGGGGCGAATGAAAAACTGTTTTTT
TRBJ2-5	-	TRBV19	-	CASSPRVRAQETQYF	TGTGCCAGTAGTCCCCGAGTCAGGGCGCAAGAGACCCAGTACTTC
TRBJ2-5	-	TRBV5-3	TRBD2	CARSPSPGTSLETQYF	TGTGCCAGAAGTCCAAGTCCCGGGACTAGCTTGGAGACCCAGTACTTC
TRBJ1-4	-	TRBV18	-	CASSPRTVSEKLFF	TGTGCCAGCTCACCCCGGACTGTTAGTGAAAAACTGTTTTTT
TRBJ2-3	-	TRBV2	-	CASKYTGTDTQYF	TGTGCCAGCAAGTATACAGGGACAGATACGCAGTATTTT
TRBJ2-7	-	TRBV6-4	TRBD1	CASSERGTGKAYEQYF	TGTGCCAGCAGTGAACGGGGGACAGGGAAGGCCTACGAGCAGTACTTC
TRBJ1-4	-	TRBV16	TRBD1	CASSQQGANEKLFF	TGTGCCAGCAGCCAACAGGGGGCGAATGAAAAACTGTTTTTT
TRBJ1-6	-	TRBV10-3	-	CASGRGTENSPLHF	TGTGCCTCGGGGAGGGGGACTGAGAATTCACCCCTCCACTTT
TRBJ2-3	-	TRBV18	-	CASSPPANTDTQYF	TGTGCCAGCTCACCACCGGCCAACACAGATACGCAGTATTTT
TRBJ2-7	-	TRBV4-1	-	CASTSSMGLYEQYF	TGCGCCAGCACCTCAAGCATGGGCCTCTACGAGCAGTACTTC
TRBJ2-5	-	TRBV9	TRBD1	CASSGTGMDQETQYF	TGTGCCAGCTCCGGGACAGGGATGGACCAAGAGACCCAGTACTTC
TRBJ2-3	-	TRBV10-3	TRBD2	CAISTSGRDSTDTQYF	TGTGCCATCAGTACTAGCGGGAGGGATAGCACAGATACGCAGTATTTT
TRBJ1-2	-	TRBV29-1	TRBD1	CSVGDRGSNYGYTF	TGCAGCGTTGGGGACAGGGGGTCTAACTATGGCTACACCTTC
TRBJ1-2	-	TRBV7-9	-	CASSLGDSPSTF	TGTGCCAGCAGCTTAGGTGACAGCCCGAGTACCTTC
TRBJ2-2	-	TRBV29-1	TRBD1	CSAGQVNTGELFF	TGCAGCGCCGGACAGGTGAACACCGGGGAGCTGTTTTTT
TRBJ2-1	-	TRBV9	-	CASSVAMSSYNEQFF	TGTGCCAGCAGCGTAGCCATGAGCTCCTACAATGAGCAGTTCTTC
TRBJ2-5	once	TRBV2	TRBD2	CASAGLAKETQYF	TGTGCCAGCGCCGGACTAGCGAAAGAGACCCAGTACTTC
TRBJ2-1	-	TRBV28	-	CASSLGGTDEQFF	TGTGCCAGCAGTTTGGGCGGGACGGATGAGCAGTTCTTC
TRBJ2-7	-	TRBV19	-	CASSTLRTVEQYF	TGTGCCAGTAGTACCTTAAGGACAGTCGAGCAGTACTTC
TRBJ1-6	-	TRBV4-3	-	CASSQDFQANSPLHF	TGCGCCAGCAGCCAAGATTTTCAAGCCAATTCACCCCTCCACTTT
TRBJ2-7	-	TRBV27	TRBD1	CASSTLLGTGLYEQYF	TGTGCCAGCAGTACCCTATTGGGGACAGGGCTCTACGAGCAGTACTTC
TRBJ1-2	-	TRBV5-4	-	CASSQAGSGIGYGYTF	TGTGCCAGCAGCCAGGCGGGATCGGGTATCGGGTATGGCTACACCTTC
TRBJ1-2	-	TRBV6-5	-	CASSYSRGIYGYTF	TGTGCCAGCAGTTACTCGAGGGGGATCTATGGCTACACCTTC
TRBJ2-5	-	TRBV19	-	CASSIFPPTVGTQYF	TGTGCCAGTAGTATCTTTCCACCGACAGTAGGGACCCAGTACTTC
TRBJ2-1	-	TRBV3-1/TRBV3-2	-	CASSQARVAPRNEQFF	TGTGCCAGCAGCCAGGCCCGGGTAGCGCCACGGAATGAGCAGTTCTTC
TRBJ2-7	-	TRBV7-6	TRBD2	CASSPSAREGPYEQYF	TGTGCCAGCAGCCCTTCGGCGCGGGAGGGTCCCTACGAGCAGTACTTC
TRBJ2-7	-	TRBV11-1	TRBD1	CASSRTAQGATEQYF	TGTGCCAGCAGCCGCACAGCACAGGGGGCAACAGAGCAGTACTTC
TRBJ2-1	-	TRBV5-6	-	CASSLDSTRNNEQFF	TGTGCCAGCAGCTTGGACTCGACTCGGAACAATGAGCAGTTCTTC
TRBJ2-7	-	TRBV28	TRBD1	CASSLRTGLRLGYEQYF	TGTGCCAGCAGTTTACGGACAGGTCTACGCTTGGGCTACGAGCAGTACTTC
TRBJ2-4	once	TRBV7-2	-	CASSLGDAGRGQYF	TGTGCCAGCAGCTTAGGAGATGCGGGGCGCGGACAGTACTTC